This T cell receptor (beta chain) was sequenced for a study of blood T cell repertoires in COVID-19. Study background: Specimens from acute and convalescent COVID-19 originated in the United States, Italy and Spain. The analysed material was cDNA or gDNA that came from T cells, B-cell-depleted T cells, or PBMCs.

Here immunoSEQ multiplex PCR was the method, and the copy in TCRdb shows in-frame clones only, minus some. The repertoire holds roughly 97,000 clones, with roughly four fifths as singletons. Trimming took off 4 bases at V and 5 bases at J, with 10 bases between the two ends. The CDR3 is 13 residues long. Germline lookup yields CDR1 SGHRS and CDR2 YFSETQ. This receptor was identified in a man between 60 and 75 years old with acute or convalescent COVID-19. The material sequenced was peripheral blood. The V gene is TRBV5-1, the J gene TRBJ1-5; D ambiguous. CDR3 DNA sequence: TGCGCCAGCAGCCCAGACGGGGATCAGCCCCAGCATTTT. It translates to CASSPDGDQPQHF.